One sample yielded the 25 T cell receptor beta chains listed below, sequenced in a study of cytotoxic CD8 clonotypes in ibrutinib-treated CLL. Here immunoSEQ multiplex PCR was the method, and the copy in TCRdb shows in-frame clones only, minus some. There are some 300,000 clones in the sample; roughly 79% occur only once, and more than 6% lies in the top ten. The sequences come from PBMCs, collected before ibrutinib treatment. The receptor source for this set is a human donor with chronic lymphocytic leukemia.

In DNA, the CDR3 is TGTGCCAGCACCAGCGGGAGTCTCTACGAGCAGTACTTC. Its protein product is CASTSGSLYEQYF. The rearrangement links TRBV6-6 to TRBJ2-7, with TRBD2 matching over 8 bases. Germline trimming cut 7 bases from V and 3 bases from J; bases unmatched to any gene: 5. This CDR3 is 13 amino acids long. Germline values: CDR1 MNHNY, CDR2 SVGAGI (reference sequence).

The rearrangement links TRBV4-3 to TRBJ2-1, with TRBD2 matching 10 bases. Germline CDR1 LGHNA, CDR2 YSLEER. The V segment lost 0 bases and the J segment 5 bases; nucleotides outside the gene matches: 7. This CDR3 has 17 residues. The CDR3 sequence is CASSQDAGTSVHNEQFF. CDR3 sequence (DNA): TGCGCCAGCAGCCAAGACGCCGGGACTAGCGTACACAATGAGCAGTTCTTC.

This sequence joins TRBV5-1 and TRBJ2-3; tentative D call: TRBD2 (6 bases). CDR3 length: 14 amino acids. V was shortened by 2 bases and J by 4 bases, with 11 bases between the two germline ends. Germline V CDR1 and CDR2: SGHRS, YFSETQ. The CDR3 is CASSLWEASDTQYF. The CDR3 DNA reads TGCGCCAGCAGCTTATGGGAGGCCTCAGATACGCAGTATTTT.

The V call is TRBV29-1, the J call TRBJ1-1, with D perhaps matching TRBD1 (6 bases). Between the trimmed V and J ends, which lost 6 bases and 2 bases, there was a span of 13 bases. The germline V gene encodes CDR1 SQVTM and CDR2 ANQGSEA. The length of the CDR3 is 13 residues. This chain's CDR3 is CSVIQGLNTEAFF. The CDR3 DNA follows: TGCAGCGTCATACAGGGATTAAACACTGAAGCTTTCTTT.

The chain is built from TRBV7-6 and TRBJ1-5; no reliable D call. This CDR3 comprises 15 residues. The germline CDR1 and CDR2 sequences are SGHVS and FNYEAQ. V was trimmed by 5 bases and J by 0 bases, leaving 11 bases between them. This CDR3 reads CASSPSPSSNQPQHF. The DNA of the CDR3 is TGTGCCAGCAGCCCGTCCCCTAGTAGCAATCAGCCCCAGCATTTT.

The chain links TRBV7-7 to TRBJ2-7, with 10 bases matching TRBD2. CDR3 size: 15 residues. Trimming at V came to 5 bases and at J to 7 bases, leaving 11 bases not matched to a gene. The germline V gene has CDR1 SSHAT and CDR2 FNYEAQ (reference sequence). CDR3 sequence (DNA): TGTGCCAGCAGCCTGGCCCTAGCGGGAGTTTCAGAGCAGTACTTC. Translating it yields CASSLALAGVSEQYF.

V usage is TRBV7-2 and J usage is TRBJ2-1; TRBD2 matches 12 bases. Germline V gene data show CDR1 as SGHTA and CDR2 as FQGNSA. The CDR3 consists of 15 residues. J lost 6 bases, V lost 4 bases, and 4 bases had no gene match. Written as DNA, the CDR3 is TGTGCCAGCAGCTCTCCTAGCGGGAGGGCCAATGAGCAGTTCTTC. Protein: CASSSPSGRANEQFF.

The chain uses TRBV30 and TRBJ1-1; D unclear. The CDR3 extends over 13 amino acids. Germline loops: CDR1 GTSNPN, CDR2 SVGIG (reference sequence). The germline V and J ends were trimmed by 4 bases and 11 bases, with 20 bases remaining between them. CDR3 sequence: CAWNGPVEQGAFF. DNA of the CDR3: TGTGCCTGGAATGGGCCGGTAGAACAAGGGGCTTTCTTT.

V is TRBV29-1 and J is TRBJ1-5; D ambiguous. Germline V lookup: CDR1 SQVTM, CDR2 ANQGSEA. V was cut by 4 bases and J by 7 bases, with 11 bases left in between. This CDR3 region has 12 residues. CDR3 loop: CSVGGAGQPQHF. The CDR3 DNA reads as TGCAGCGTTGGGGGAGCGGGACAGCCCCAGCATTTT.

CDR3: CASSPGTSEGMRYGYTF. The CDR3 DNA sequence: TGCGCCAGCAGCCCAGGGACATCCGAAGGGATGCGCTATGGCTACACCTTC. This rearrangement joins TRBV4-3 to TRBJ1-2; possibly TRBD1 for D (6 bases). CDR3 size: 17 residues. Germline V gene data show CDR1 as LGHNA and CDR2 as YSLEER. The V end lost 4 bases, the J end lost 4 bases, and 22 bases lay between the germline ends.

V is TRBV27 and J is TRBJ1-5, with D uncertain. Germline assignment: CDR1 MNHEY and CDR2 SMNVEV (reference sequence). This CDR3 is built from 17 residues. V was clipped by 2 bases and J by 0 bases, with 14 bases between them. The CDR3 loop is CASSLTPYVNSNQPQHF. CDR3 DNA sequence: TGTGCCAGCAGTTTAACTCCGTATGTCAATAGCAATCAGCCCCAGCATTTT.

This chain joins TRBV6-5 and TRBJ2-7; 10 bases fit TRBD1. From germline, CDR1 is MNHEY and CDR2 SVGAGI. The CDR3 is made up of 14 amino acids. J was trimmed by 5 bases and V by 7 bases; bases with no gene match: 8. The CDR3 loop is CASTRPGQGNEQYF. As DNA, the CDR3 is TGTGCCAGCACCCGACCGGGACAGGGGAACGAGCAGTACTTC.

The chain is built from TRBV9 and TRBJ2-7; TRBD1 matches 7 bases. There are 14 residues in the CDR3. Trimming removed 4 bases from V and 4 bases from J; junction bases left unmatched: 8. Germline loops: CDR1 SGDLS, CDR2 YYNGEE. The CDR3 sequence is CASSTRQGGYEQYF. In DNA form, the CDR3 reads TGTGCCAGCAGCACACGACAGGGTGGGTACGAGCAGTACTTC.

V and J are TRBV7-9 and TRBJ1-3; unclear D gene. CDR1 is SEHNR and CDR2 is FQNEAQ in the germline V gene (reference sequence). Trimming pared 2 bases from V and 2 bases from J, leaving 19 bases between. The CDR3 totals 18 residues. CDR3 residues: CASSLSSRGRVPGNTIYF. The CDR3 bases are TGTGCCAGCAGCTTATCAAGTCGTGGTAGGGTTCCTGGAAACACCATATATTTT.

This chain uses TRBV5-1 with TRBJ2-7; TRBD1 is a possible D gene (6 bases). There are 14 residues in the CDR3. Germline V lookup: CDR1 SGHRS, CDR2 YFSETQ. The V end lost 4 bases, the J end lost 2 bases, and 13 bases lay between the germline ends. Written as DNA, the CDR3 is TGCGCCAGCAGCGTTGTTGGGGGCGCCTACGAGCAGTACTTC. Translated, it gives CASSVVGGAYEQYF.

The V and J genes are TRBV27 and TRBJ2-7, with D unclear. In germline, CDR1 is MNHEY, CDR2 SMNVEV (reference sequence). The CDR3 is 14 amino acids. V lost 6 bases to trimming and J lost 2 bases, with 14 bases between them. DNA for the CDR3: TGTGCCAGCAGCCCCGCGTACAGAACCTACGAGCAGTACTTC. Encoded protein: CASSPAYRTYEQYF.

There are a few counts of this clone. The chain couples TRBV7-9 to TRBJ2-1; 13 nucleotides align to TRBD2. CDR1 and CDR2 (germline): SEHNR, FQNEAQ (reference sequence). This CDR3 comprises 15 residues. The trim removed 5 bases at V and 8 bases at J, leaving 6 bases unmatched. The CDR3 coding sequence is TGTGCCAGCAGCGCAGGACTAGCGGGAGAGGATGAGCAGTTCTTC. It is translated as CASSAGLAGEDEQFF.

This clone was observed a few times. This sequence joins TRBV9 and TRBJ2-1; no definite D call. The CDR3 consists of 13 residues. With 2 bases removed from V and 6 bases from J, the gap between germline ends came to 9 bases. Germline CDR1 reads SGDLS; CDR2 reads YYNGEE. CDR3 sequence reads: CASSVDPINEQFF. CDR3 in DNA: TGTGCCAGCAGCGTGGACCCCATCAATGAGCAGTTCTTC.

The rearrangement links TRBV2 to TRBJ1-5; TRBD1 aligns across 9 bases. This CDR3 has 16 residues. Trimming at V came to 9 bases and at J to 0 bases, leaving 9 bases not matched to a gene. Germline lookup yields CDR1 SNHLY and CDR2 FYNNEI. The CDR3 sequence: CASWDREVYSNQPQHF. The CDR3 DNA sequence: TGTGCCAGTTGGGACAGGGAGGTCTATAGCAATCAGCCCCAGCATTTT.

This clone was seen only a few times. The chain couples TRBV4-2 to TRBJ1-2, with no clear D. Germline CDR1 and CDR2: LGHNA and YNFKEQ. V was cut by 4 bases and J by 4 bases, with 13 bases left in between. The CDR3 extends over 14 amino acids. CDR3 region: CASSPSEQIYGYTF. For the CDR3, the DNA is TGTGCCAGCAGCCCATCGGAGCAGATCTATGGCTACACCTTC.

This clone was observed a few times. The V and J genes are TRBV19 and TRBJ2-7; 7 bases agree with TRBD1. The CDR3 has 18 residues. With 0 bases clipped from V and 0 bases from J, the junction kept 11 bases outside the gene matches. Germline V gene data show CDR1 as LNHDA and CDR2 as SQIVND (reference sequence). The CDR3 region has the DNA TGTGCCAGTAGTATAGACCCCATGAAGGGGGCCATCTCCTACGAGCAGTACTTC. It is translated as CASSIDPMKGAISYEQYF.

The genes are TRBV30 and TRBJ2-7, with TRBD2 identical over 11 bases. The germline CDR1 and CDR2 sequences are GTSNPN and SVGIG (reference sequence). V was pared by 2 bases and J by 7 bases, with 7 bases of the junction left unmatched. This CDR3 has 14 amino acids. The CDR3 DNA is TGTGCCTGGAGTAGCCTAGCGGGAGGTGGTGAGCAGTACTTC. Its translation: CAWSSLAGGGEQYF.

The gene calls are TRBV7-6 and TRBJ2-1; D tentatively reads TRBD1 or TRBD2 (5 bases each). Trimming stripped 6 bases from V and 6 bases from J, with 18 bases between. This CDR3 is 15 amino acids long. Per germline, CDR1 SGHVS and CDR2 FNYEAQ. CDR3 residues: CASSPGTQIFNEQFF. The DNA of the CDR3 is TGTGCCAGCAGTCCCGGGACGCAGATATTCAATGAGCAGTTCTTC.

The chain carries TRBV7-7 and TRBJ2-5, with TRBD1 identical over 7 bases. Germline V gives CDR1 SSHAT, CDR2 FNYEAQ (reference sequence). CDR3 length: 16 residues. V lost 2 bases to trimming and J lost 4 bases; unmatched junction nucleotides: 10. The DNA of the CDR3 is TGTGCCAGCAGCTTAAACTCTAAGGGGGCTTTAGAGACCCAGTACTTC. It specifies CASSLNSKGALETQYF.

V and J are TRBV30 and TRBJ2-7; D is undetermined. The CDR3 has 12 residues. Germline CDR1 is GTSNPN and CDR2 is SVGIG (reference sequence). Trimming left V 0 bases short and J 2 bases short, with 5 bases between. This chain's CDR3 is CAWSVPTYEQYF. The CDR3, as DNA: TGTGCCTGGAGTGTTCCTACCTACGAGCAGTACTTC.